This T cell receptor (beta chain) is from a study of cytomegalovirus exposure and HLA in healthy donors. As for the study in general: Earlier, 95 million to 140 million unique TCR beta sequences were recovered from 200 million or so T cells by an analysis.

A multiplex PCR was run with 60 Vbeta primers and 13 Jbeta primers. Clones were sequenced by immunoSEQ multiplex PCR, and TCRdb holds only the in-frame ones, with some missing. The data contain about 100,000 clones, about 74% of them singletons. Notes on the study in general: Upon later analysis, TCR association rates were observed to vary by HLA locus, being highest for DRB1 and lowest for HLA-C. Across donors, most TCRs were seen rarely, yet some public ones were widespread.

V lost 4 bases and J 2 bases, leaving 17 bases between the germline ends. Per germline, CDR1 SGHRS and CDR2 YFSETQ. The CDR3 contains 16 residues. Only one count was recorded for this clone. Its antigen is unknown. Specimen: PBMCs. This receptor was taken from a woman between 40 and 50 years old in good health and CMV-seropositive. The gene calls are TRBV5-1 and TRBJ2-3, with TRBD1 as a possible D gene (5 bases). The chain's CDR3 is CASSQSQGSLTDTQYF. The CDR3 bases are TGCGCCAGCAGCCAGAGTCAGGGATCCCTCACAGATACGCAGTATTTT.